Listed below are T cell receptor beta chains from one sample, sequenced in a study of T cell responses to AZD1222 COVID-19 vaccine. Clones were sequenced by immunoSEQ multiplex PCR, and TCRdb holds only the in-frame ones, with some missing. The table lists some 140,000 clones, approximately 92% of them singletons. Source: peripheral blood, taken on day 0 of AZD1222 vaccination. These receptors all stem from an adult in good health. Both conserved end residues are part of each CDR3. The D gene is left open where the match is weak. Not all rows give a size; the values are once, few, many and, for expanded clones, a class.

V: TRBV3-1/TRBV3-2
D: .
J: TRBJ2-1
size: .
DNA: TGTGCCAGCAGCCAAGATGTGGATGAGCAGTTCTTC
CDR3: CASSQDVDEQFF

V: TRBV21-1
D: .
J: TRBJ1-2
size: once
DNA: TGTGCCAGCAGCAAAGGGACGGGTCTTGACTATGGCTACACCTTC
CDR3: CASSKGTGLDYGYTF

V: TRBV4-1
D: .
J: TRBJ2-1
size: .
DNA: TGCGCCAGCAGTCTTATGACTGGGCCCAATGAGCAGTTCTTC
CDR3: CASSLMTGPNEQFF

V: TRBV14
D: .
J: TRBJ1-1
size: .
DNA: TGTGCCAGCAGCCAAGGGGCCGGGGGCCCCATGAACACTGAAGCTTTCTTT
CDR3: CASSQGAGGPMNTEAFF

V: TRBV4-2
D: .
J: TRBJ1-5
size: .
DNA: TGTGCCAGCAGCCAAGATCCCGATGGGTATAGCAATCAGCCCCAGCATTTT
CDR3: CASSQDPDGYSNQPQHF

V: TRBV2
D: TRBD1
J: TRBJ1-3
size: .
DNA: TGTGCCAGCCGGACAGGTGGTTTCTCTGGAAACACCATATATTTT
CDR3: CASRTGGFSGNTIYF

V: TRBV28
D: .
J: TRBJ1-5
size: once
DNA: TGTGCCTCCGAGGGGGAATGGGATCAGCCCCAGCATTTT
CDR3: CASEGEWDQPQHF

V: TRBV7-9
D: .
J: TRBJ1-3
size: .
DNA: TGTGCCAGCAGCTTCGTCTTCTCTGGAAACACCATATATTTT
CDR3: CASSFVFSGNTIYF

V: TRBV18
D: .
J: TRBJ1-3
size: .
DNA: TGTGCCAGCTCACAATCAACGGCAAACTCTGGAAACACCATATATTTT
CDR3: CASSQSTANSGNTIYF

V: TRBV19
D: TRBD1
J: TRBJ2-7
size: .
DNA: TGTGCCAGTAGCCTCCCGGGACAGGGGGCCTACGAGCAGTACTTC
CDR3: CASSLPGQGAYEQYF

V: TRBV28
D: .
J: TRBJ2-1
size: .
DNA: TGTGCCAGCAGTTCCCCCGGGGAGGGGGGGTTCAATGAGCAGTTCTTC
CDR3: CASSSPGEGGFNEQFF

V: TRBV5-1
D: TRBD1
J: TRBJ1-5
size: .
DNA: TGCGCCAGCAGCTTGGGTAACCAGGGGGGAATTGAGCCCCAGCATTTT
CDR3: CASSLGNQGGIEPQHF

V: TRBV29-1
D: TRBD2
J: TRBJ2-3
size: .
DNA: TGCAGCGTTGGAGGACTAGCGGGAGAGTCCGCAGATACGCAGTATTTT
CDR3: CSVGGLAGESADTQYF

V: TRBV27
D: .
J: TRBJ2-5
size: .
DNA: TGTGCCAGCAGCTTCATCGGGACAAAAGAGACCCAGTACTTC
CDR3: CASSFIGTKETQYF

V: TRBV7-8
D: .
J: TRBJ1-2
size: .
DNA: TGTGCCAGCAGCCTACCGGGGAAGGGCCCCTATGGCTACACCTTC
CDR3: CASSLPGKGPYGYTF

V: TRBV4-1
D: .
J: TRBJ1-3
size: .
DNA: TGCGCCAGCAGCCCACTTGGACAGCGAGGAAACACCATATATTTT
CDR3: CASSPLGQRGNTIYF

V: TRBV28
D: TRBD1
J: TRBJ1-5
size: once
DNA: TGTGCCAGCAGTTGGGGATGGACAGGTACACGGAATCAGCCCCAGCATTTT
CDR3: CASSWGWTGTRNQPQHF

V: TRBV12-5
D: TRBD1
J: TRBJ1-6
size: .
DNA: TGTGCTAGTGCCGTAGGGGGCGCGGGTTCACCCCTCCACTTT
CDR3: CASAVGGAGSPLHF

V: TRBV27
D: .
J: TRBJ1-5
size: .
DNA: TGTGCCAGCAGTCCGAGGGATTATAGCAATCAGCCCCAGCATTTT
CDR3: CASSPRDYSNQPQHF

V: TRBV6-5
D: TRBD1
J: TRBJ1-1
size: .
DNA: TGTGCCAGTCGAGGGGGCGCGGGCACTGAAGCTTTCTTT
CDR3: CASRGGAGTEAFF

V: TRBV21-1
D: .
J: TRBJ1-1
size: .
DNA: TGTGCCATCCTATCCCGGGACAGGGAAAAAGCTTTCTTT
CDR3: CAILSRDREKAFF

V: TRBV14
D: .
J: TRBJ2-1
size: .
DNA: TGTGCCAGCAGCCAAGATTTCCCAGGGACGGCTAATGAGCAGTTCTTC
CDR3: CASSQDFPGTANEQFF

V: TRBV11-2
D: TRBD1
J: TRBJ1-1
size: .
DNA: TGTGCCAGCAGCTTGATGCCGGGACAGGGGAACACTGAAGCTTTCTTT
CDR3: CASSLMPGQGNTEAFF

V: TRBV7-2
D: .
J: TRBJ2-1
size: .
DNA: TGTGCCAGCAGGCTGGACTTCTCCTACAATGAGCAGTTCTTC
CDR3: CASRLDFSYNEQFF

V: TRBV30
D: .
J: TRBJ2-5
size: .
DNA: TGTGCCTGGAGTGGTCAGATCCAAGAGACCCAGTACTTC
CDR3: CAWSGQIQETQYF

V: TRBV6-1
D: .
J: TRBJ1-1
size: .
DNA: TGTGCCAGCAGTGATAGGGGCAGTTTGAACACTGAAGCTTTCTTT
CDR3: CASSDRGSLNTEAFF

V: TRBV7-2
D: TRBD1
J: TRBJ1-1
size: .
DNA: TGTGCCAGCAGCTTATCGACAGGGGGCTGGACTGAAGCTTTCTTT
CDR3: CASSLSTGGWTEAFF

V: TRBV10-1
D: .
J: TRBJ2-1
size: .
DNA: TGCGCCAGCAGTGAGTCGAGCGAGGCCGGCTACAATGAGCAGTTCTTC
CDR3: CASSESSEAGYNEQFF

V: TRBV18
D: TRBD1
J: TRBJ1-1
size: .
DNA: TGTGCCAGCTCCCTGAGGACAGGTTCTAACACTGAAGCTTTCTTT
CDR3: CASSLRTGSNTEAFF

V: TRBV5-1
D: .
J: TRBJ2-5
size: .
DNA: TGCGCCAGCAGCTTGGAGGGCAGCCAAGAGACCCAGTACTTC
CDR3: CASSLEGSQETQYF

V: TRBV19
D: TRBD1
J: TRBJ1-2
size: .
DNA: TGTGCCAGTAGGCCCGGACAGGCGCCTAACTATGGCTACACCTTC
CDR3: CASRPGQAPNYGYTF

V: TRBV7-2
D: .
J: TRBJ1-5
size: .
DNA: TGTGCCAGCACCGTCGGGCCTTATCAGCCCCAGCATTTT
CDR3: CASTVGPYQPQHF

V: TRBV7-9
D: .
J: TRBJ1-2
size: .
DNA: TGTGCCAGCAGCTTAGCGTATCCGACAGAAAATGGCTACACCTTC
CDR3: CASSLAYPTENGYTF

V: TRBV19
D: TRBD1
J: TRBJ2-5
size: few
DNA: TGTGCCAGTAGTTACCGGGACAGGGGCGAGGGGACCCAGTACTTC
CDR3: CASSYRDRGEGTQYF

V: TRBV18
D: .
J: TRBJ1-1
size: .
DNA: TGTGCCAGCTCACCAAGTTTGGGGGGAATGAACACTGAAGCTTTCTTT
CDR3: CASSPSLGGMNTEAFF

V: TRBV7-2
D: .
J: TRBJ2-2
size: .
DNA: TGTGCCAGCAGCTTAGTAGGGCTAGCCCAGGGGGAGCTGTTTTTT
CDR3: CASSLVGLAQGELFF

V: TRBV4-1
D: TRBD2
J: TRBJ2-1
size: .
DNA: TGCGCCAGCAGCCTCCTAGGACTAGCGGAGGGGTACAATGAGCAGTTCTTC
CDR3: CASSLLGLAEGYNEQFF

V: TRBV7-2
D: .
J: TRBJ1-1
size: .
DNA: TGTGCCAGCAGCTTATCTTCTGGGGAGAGGACTGAAGCTTTCTTT
CDR3: CASSLSSGERTEAFF

V: TRBV7-6
D: .
J: TRBJ1-2
size: .
DNA: TGTGCCAGCAGCTTAGAGCGGTCCTATGGCTACACCTTC
CDR3: CASSLERSYGYTF

V: TRBV6-5
D: TRBD1
J: TRBJ1-5
size: .
DNA: TGTGCCACCCAACAGGGGCCGGATCAGCCCCAGCATTTT
CDR3: CATQQGPDQPQHF

V: TRBV30
D: .
J: TRBJ1-1
size: .
DNA: TGTGCCTGGAGTCCAGCCTCTGAAGGAGCTTTCTTT
CDR3: CAWSPASEGAFF

V: TRBV5-5
D: .
J: TRBJ1-1
size: .
DNA: TGTGCCAGCGACCAGGGAAGAGGGACTGAAGCTTTCTTT
CDR3: CASDQGRGTEAFF

V: TRBV7-8
D: .
J: TRBJ1-1
size: .
DNA: TGTGCCAGCAGCTTACAACCACAGGGCCTGAACACTGAAGCTTTCTTT
CDR3: CASSLQPQGLNTEAFF

V: TRBV10-1
D: .
J: TRBJ2-5
size: .
DNA: TGCGCCAGCAGTGATGCGGGCCAAGAGACCCAGTACTTC
CDR3: CASSDAGQETQYF

V: TRBV7-9
D: .
J: TRBJ2-1
size: .
DNA: TGTGCCAGCAGCTTTGGGTCTAGAGTCAATGAGCAGTTCTTC
CDR3: CASSFGSRVNEQFF